These 5 T cell receptor beta chains were sequenced from one sample in a study of STAT3 mutations in large granular lymphocyte leukemia. Study-level points and caveats: Every T-LGLL patient had at least one immunodominant TCRbeta clonotype.

Some clones are missing from TCRdb's copy, which holds only in-frame ones; the method was immunoSEQ multiplex PCR. The sample yields about 10,000 clones, 45% to 65% seen once. These TCRs' antigens remain unknown. Sequencing was done on a sample of peripheral blood mononuclear cells. The receptors stem from a boy aged 5-17 years with T-cell large granular lymphocyte leukemia. Some clones in this sample may be carry-over from other donors' samples.

The rearrangement uses TRBV7-2 and TRBJ1-6, with D maybe TRBD1 (6 bases). V was shortened by 4 bases and J by 6 bases, with 13 bases between the two germline ends. There are 15 residues in the CDR3. Germline CDR1 SGHTA, CDR2 FQGNSA. DNA of the CDR3: TGTGCCAGCAGCTCAGACAGGAATCCTAATTCACCCCTCCACTTT. Encoded protein: CASSSDRNPNSPLHF.

The genes are TRBV30 and TRBJ1-3; D gene unclear. Germline CDR1 is GTSNPN and CDR2 is SVGIG (reference sequence). The length of the CDR3 is 13 residues. Trimming stripped 0 bases from V and 0 bases from J, with 3 bases between. The chain's CDR3 is CAWSVSSGNTIYF. CDR3 nucleotide sequence: TGTGCCTGGAGTGTAAGCTCTGGAAACACCATATATTTT.

The chain employs TRBV5-1 and TRBJ2-2, with 7 bases that match TRBD1. V was clipped by 4 bases and J by 5 bases; unmatched bases: 8. This CDR3 is built from 15 residues. The germline gives CDR1 SGHRS, CDR2 YFSETQ. Here the CDR3 DNA reads TGCGCCAGCAGCCCCGACAGGGAAAGTACCGGGGAGCTGTTTTTT. Translation: CASSPDRESTGELFF.

The CDR3, as DNA: TGCGCCAGCAGCTTGGGACAGCCAAAAGAGACCCAGTACTTC. Residues: CASSLGQPKETQYF. This chain uses TRBV5-1 with TRBJ2-5; possible D gene TRBD1, 5 bases. The CDR3 loop spans 14 amino acids. Between the trimmed V and J ends, which lost 0 bases and 3 bases, there was a span of 9 bases. Germline V gene data show CDR1 as SGHRS and CDR2 as YFSETQ. The full variable domain, completed using reference TRBV5-1 and TRBJ2-5, is KAGVTQTPRYLIKTRGQQVTLSCSPISGHRSVSWYQQTPGQGLQFLFEYFSETQRNKGNFPGRFSGRQFSNSRSEMNVSTLELGDSALYLCASSLGQPKETQYFGPGTRLLVL.

The CDR3 here is CASSPTGTQLYEQYF. CDR3 nucleotides: TGTGCCAGCAGTCCCACCGGGACGCAGCTTTACGAGCAGTACTTC. This chain uses TRBV27 with TRBJ2-7, with D perhaps assigned TRBD1 or TRBD2 (5 bases each). CDR1 and CDR2 from the germline V gene are MNHEY and SMNVEV (reference sequence). The CDR3 sequence is 15 residues long. Trimming shortened V by 5 bases and J by 4 bases, and 18 bases separated the two germline ends.